Sequencing of this T cell receptor beta chain was carried out in a study of blood T cell repertoires in COVID-19. This CDR3 region has 18 residues. V shed 4 bases, J shed 5 bases, and the junction held 16 bases outside the gene matches. The method was immunoSEQ multiplex PCR; TCRdb's version includes in-frame clones alone and lacks a portion of them. The sample has hundreds of thousands of clones, around 89% seen once. V usage is TRBV23-1 and J usage is TRBJ1-4; TRBD1 matches 7 bases. TRBV23-1 is an open reading frame, and its role is uncertain. The clonotype comes from a woman aged 60-70 years in a cohort exposed to, infected with or recovered from COVID-19 (not recorded which). Input material: PBMCs or T cells enriched from blood (not recorded which). CDR3 protein: CASSREETGDMKNEKLFF. CDR3 nucleotides: TGCGCCAGCAGTCGGGAGGAAACAGGGGATATGAAAAATGAAAAACTGTTTTTT.